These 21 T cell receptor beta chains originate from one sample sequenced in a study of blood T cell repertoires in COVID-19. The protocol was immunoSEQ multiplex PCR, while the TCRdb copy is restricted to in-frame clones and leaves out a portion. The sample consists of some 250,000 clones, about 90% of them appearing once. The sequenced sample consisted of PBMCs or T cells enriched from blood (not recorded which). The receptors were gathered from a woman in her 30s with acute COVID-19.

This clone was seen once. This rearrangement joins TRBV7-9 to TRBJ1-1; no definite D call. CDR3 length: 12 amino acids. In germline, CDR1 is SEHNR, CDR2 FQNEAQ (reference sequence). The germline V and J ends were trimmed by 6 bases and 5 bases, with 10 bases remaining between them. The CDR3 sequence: CASRLAGTEAFF. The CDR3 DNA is TGTGCCAGCAGATTGGCGGGGACTGAAGCTTTCTTT.

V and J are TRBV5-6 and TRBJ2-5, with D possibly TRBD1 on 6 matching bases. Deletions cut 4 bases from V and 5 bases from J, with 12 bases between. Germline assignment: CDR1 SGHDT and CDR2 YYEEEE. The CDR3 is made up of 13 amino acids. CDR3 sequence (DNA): TGTGCCAGCAGCATAACAGGGTCCGAGACCCAGTACTTC. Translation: CASSITGSETQYF.

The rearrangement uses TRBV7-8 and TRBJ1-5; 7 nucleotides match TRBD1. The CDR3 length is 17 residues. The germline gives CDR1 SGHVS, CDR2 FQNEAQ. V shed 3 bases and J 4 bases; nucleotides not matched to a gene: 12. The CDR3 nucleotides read TGTGCCAGCAGCTTCAACTTCGGACAGGAACTAAATCAGCCCCAGCATTTT. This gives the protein CASSFNFGQELNQPQHF.

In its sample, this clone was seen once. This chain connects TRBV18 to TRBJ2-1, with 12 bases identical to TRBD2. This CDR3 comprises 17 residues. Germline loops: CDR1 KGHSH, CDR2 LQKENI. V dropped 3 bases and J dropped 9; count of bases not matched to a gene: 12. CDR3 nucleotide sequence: TGTGCCAGCTCACCGGACGACCGGACTAGCGGGGCCGTTGAGCAGTTCTTC. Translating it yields CASSPDDRTSGAVEQFF.

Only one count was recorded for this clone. This CDR3 is CASSQDRGTNEKLFF. The CDR3, as DNA: TGCGCCAGCAGCCAAGATCGGGGGACTAATGAAAAACTGTTTTTT. V gene TRBV4-1 combines with J gene TRBJ1-4, with a weak D call TRBD1 (5 bases). Germline V CDR1 and CDR2: MGHRA, YSYEKL. V shed 0 bases and J shed 2 bases, with 7 bases lying between them. The CDR3 totals 15 residues.

Here the CDR3 reads CASSSTPGQRPFYGYTF. The CDR3 nucleotides read TGTGCCAGCAGTTCAACACCGGGACAGCGCCCCTTTTATGGCTACACCTTC. The chain uses TRBV27 and TRBJ1-2; 7 bases fit TRBD1. CDR1 and CDR2 from the germline V gene are MNHEY and SMNVEV (reference sequence). V lost 4 bases, J lost 5 bases, and 16 bases stayed unmatched. The CDR3 runs 17 residues.

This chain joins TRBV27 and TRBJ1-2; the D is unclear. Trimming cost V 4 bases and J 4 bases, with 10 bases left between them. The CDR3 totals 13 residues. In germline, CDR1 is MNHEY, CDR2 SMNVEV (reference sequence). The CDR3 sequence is CASSSEAFYGYTF. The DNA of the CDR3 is TGTGCCAGCAGTTCCGAAGCCTTCTATGGCTACACCTTC.

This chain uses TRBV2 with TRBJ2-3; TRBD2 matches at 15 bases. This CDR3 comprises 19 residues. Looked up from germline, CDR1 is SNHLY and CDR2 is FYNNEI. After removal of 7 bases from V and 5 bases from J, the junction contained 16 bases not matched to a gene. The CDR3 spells CASTPATGLAGGREDTQYF. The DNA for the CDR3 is TGTGCCAGCACTCCCGCCACGGGACTAGCGGGGGGCCGTGAAGATACGCAGTATTTT.

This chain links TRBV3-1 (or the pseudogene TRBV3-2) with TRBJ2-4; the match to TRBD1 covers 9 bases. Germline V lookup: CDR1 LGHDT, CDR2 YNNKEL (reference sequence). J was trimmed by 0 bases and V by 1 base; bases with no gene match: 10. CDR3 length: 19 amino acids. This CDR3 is CASSQARTGAALAKNIQYF. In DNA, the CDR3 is TGTGCCAGCAGCCAAGCGCGGACAGGGGCGGCCCTAGCCAAAAACATTCAGTACTTC.

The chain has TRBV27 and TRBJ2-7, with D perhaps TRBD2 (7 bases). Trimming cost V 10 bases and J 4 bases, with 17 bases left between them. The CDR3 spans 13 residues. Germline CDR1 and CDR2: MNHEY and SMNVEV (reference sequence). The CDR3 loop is CATSRGGPYEQYF. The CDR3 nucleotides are TGTGCCACCTCCCGCGGGGGCCCATACGAGCAGTACTTC.

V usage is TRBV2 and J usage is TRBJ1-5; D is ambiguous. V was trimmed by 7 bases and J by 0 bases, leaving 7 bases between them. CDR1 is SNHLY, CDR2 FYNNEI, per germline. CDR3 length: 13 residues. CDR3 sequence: CASIRDSNQPQHF. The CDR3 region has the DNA TGTGCCAGCATCCGGGATAGCAATCAGCCCCAGCATTTT.

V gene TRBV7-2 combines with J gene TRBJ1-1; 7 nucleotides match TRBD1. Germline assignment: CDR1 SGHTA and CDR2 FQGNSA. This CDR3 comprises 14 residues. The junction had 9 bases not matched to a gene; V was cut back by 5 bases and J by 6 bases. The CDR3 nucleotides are TGTGCCAGCAGCCAGGAAAGGGGGCTTTCTGAAGCTTTCTTT. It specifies CASSQERGLSEAFF.

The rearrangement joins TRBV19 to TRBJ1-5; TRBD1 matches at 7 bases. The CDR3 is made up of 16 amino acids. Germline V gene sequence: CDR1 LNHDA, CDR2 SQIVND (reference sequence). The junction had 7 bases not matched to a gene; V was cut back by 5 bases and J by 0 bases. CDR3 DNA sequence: TGTGCCAGTAGTTTGAACAGGGGACATAGCAATCAGCCCCAGCATTTT. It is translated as CASSLNRGHSNQPQHF.

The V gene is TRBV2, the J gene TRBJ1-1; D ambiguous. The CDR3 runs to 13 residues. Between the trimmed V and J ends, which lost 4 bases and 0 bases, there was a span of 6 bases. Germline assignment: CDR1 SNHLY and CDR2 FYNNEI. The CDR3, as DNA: TGTGCCAGCAGTGCTTATATGAACACTGAAGCTTTCTTT. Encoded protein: CASSAYMNTEAFF.

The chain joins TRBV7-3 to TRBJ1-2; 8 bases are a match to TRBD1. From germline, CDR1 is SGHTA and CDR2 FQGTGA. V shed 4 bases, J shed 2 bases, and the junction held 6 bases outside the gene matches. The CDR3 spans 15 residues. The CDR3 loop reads CASSYAGGENYGYTF. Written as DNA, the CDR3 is TGTGCCAGCAGCTATGCAGGGGGCGAAAACTATGGCTACACCTTC. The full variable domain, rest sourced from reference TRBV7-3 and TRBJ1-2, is GAGVSQTPSNKVTEKGKYVELRCDPISGHTALYWYRQSLGQGPEFLIYFQGTGAADDSGLPNDRFFAVRPEGSVSTLKIQRTERGDSAVYLCASSYAGGENYGYTFGSGTRLTVV.

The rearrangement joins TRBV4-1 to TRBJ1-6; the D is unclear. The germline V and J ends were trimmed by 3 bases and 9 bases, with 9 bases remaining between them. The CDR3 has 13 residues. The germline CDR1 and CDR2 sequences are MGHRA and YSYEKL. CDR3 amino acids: CASSQIGSSPLHF. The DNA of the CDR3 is TGCGCCAGCAGCCAGATAGGGAGTTCACCCCTCCACTTT.

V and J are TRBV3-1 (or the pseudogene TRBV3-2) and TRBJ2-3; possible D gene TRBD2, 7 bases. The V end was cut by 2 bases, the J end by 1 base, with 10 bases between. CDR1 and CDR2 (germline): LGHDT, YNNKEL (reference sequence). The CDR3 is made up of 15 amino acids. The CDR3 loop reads CASSQTGGRTDTQYF. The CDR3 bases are TGTGCCAGCAGCCAAACGGGGGGCCGCACAGATACGCAGTATTTT.

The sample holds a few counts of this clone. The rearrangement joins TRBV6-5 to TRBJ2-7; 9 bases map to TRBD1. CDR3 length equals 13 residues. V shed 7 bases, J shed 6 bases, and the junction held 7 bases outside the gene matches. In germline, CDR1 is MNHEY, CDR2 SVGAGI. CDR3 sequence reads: CASKRTGEGEQYF. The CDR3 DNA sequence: TGTGCCAGCAAAAGGACAGGGGAAGGCGAGCAGTACTTC.

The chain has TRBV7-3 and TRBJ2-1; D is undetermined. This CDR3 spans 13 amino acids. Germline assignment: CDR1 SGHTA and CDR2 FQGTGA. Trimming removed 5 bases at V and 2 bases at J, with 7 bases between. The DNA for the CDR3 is TGTGCCAGCAGCCGTACAGCCTACAATGAGCAGTTCTTC. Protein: CASSRTAYNEQFF.

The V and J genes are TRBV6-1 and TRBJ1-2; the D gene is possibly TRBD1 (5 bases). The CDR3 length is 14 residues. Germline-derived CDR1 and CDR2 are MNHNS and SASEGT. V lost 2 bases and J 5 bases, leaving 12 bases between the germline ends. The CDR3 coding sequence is TGTGCCAGCAGTGAAATCAGGGATGGGTATGGCTACACCTTC. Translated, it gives CASSEIRDGYGYTF.

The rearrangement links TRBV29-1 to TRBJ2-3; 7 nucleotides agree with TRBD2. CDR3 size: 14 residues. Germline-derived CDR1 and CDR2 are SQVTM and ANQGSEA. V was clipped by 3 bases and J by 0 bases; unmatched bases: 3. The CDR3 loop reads CSVDLAASTDTQYF. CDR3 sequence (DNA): TGCAGCGTTGATCTAGCGGCTAGCACAGATACGCAGTATTTT.